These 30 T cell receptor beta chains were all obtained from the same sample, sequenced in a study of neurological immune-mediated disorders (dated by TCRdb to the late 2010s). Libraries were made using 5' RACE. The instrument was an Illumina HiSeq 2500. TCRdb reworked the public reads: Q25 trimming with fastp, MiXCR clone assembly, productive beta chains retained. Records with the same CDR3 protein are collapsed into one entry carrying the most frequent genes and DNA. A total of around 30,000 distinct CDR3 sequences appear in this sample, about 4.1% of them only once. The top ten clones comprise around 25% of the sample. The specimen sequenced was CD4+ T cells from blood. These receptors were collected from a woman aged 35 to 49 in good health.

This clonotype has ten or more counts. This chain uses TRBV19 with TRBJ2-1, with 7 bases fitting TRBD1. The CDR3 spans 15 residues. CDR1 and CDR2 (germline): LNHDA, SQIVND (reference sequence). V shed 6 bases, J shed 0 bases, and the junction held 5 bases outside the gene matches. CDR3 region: CASRDRPSSYNEQFF. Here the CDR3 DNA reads TGTGCCAGTAGGGACAGGCCGAGCTCCTACAATGAGCAGTTCTTC.

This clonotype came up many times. Here the CDR3 DNA reads TGCAGTGCTCGTTATACGCGGGAAGAGACCCAGTACTTC. It specifies CSARYTREETQYF. The V and J genes are TRBV20-1 and TRBJ2-5, with D perhaps matching TRBD2 (5 bases). The V end was cut by 5 bases, the J end by 3 bases, with 13 bases between. Germline V gives CDR1 DFQATT, CDR2 SNEGSKA (reference sequence). The CDR3 is made up of 13 amino acids.

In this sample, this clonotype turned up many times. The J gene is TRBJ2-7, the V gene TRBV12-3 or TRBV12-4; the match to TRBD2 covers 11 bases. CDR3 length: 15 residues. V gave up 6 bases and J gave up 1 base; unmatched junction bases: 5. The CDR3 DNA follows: TGTGCCAGCAGCCACGGGACTAGCGGTTCCTACGAGCAGTACTTC. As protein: CASSHGTSGSYEQYF.

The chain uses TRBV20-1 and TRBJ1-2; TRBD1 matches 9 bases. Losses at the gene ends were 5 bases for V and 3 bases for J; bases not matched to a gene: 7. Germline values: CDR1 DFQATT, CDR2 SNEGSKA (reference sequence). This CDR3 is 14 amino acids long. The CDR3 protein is CSASRQGGHYGYTF. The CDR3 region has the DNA TGCAGTGCTTCCAGACAGGGGGGACACTATGGCTACACCTTC.

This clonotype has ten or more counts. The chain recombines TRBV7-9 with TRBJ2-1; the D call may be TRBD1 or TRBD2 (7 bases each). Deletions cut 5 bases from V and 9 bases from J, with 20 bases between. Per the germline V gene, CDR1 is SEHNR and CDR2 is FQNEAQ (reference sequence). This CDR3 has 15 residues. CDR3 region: CASSPSGGGQLEQFF. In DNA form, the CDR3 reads TGTGCCAGCAGCCCTAGTGGGGGGGGACAGCTTGAGCAGTTCTTC.

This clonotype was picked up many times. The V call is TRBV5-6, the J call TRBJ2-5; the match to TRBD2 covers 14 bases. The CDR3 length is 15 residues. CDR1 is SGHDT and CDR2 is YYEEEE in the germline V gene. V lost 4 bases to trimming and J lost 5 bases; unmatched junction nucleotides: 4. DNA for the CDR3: TGTGCCAGCAGCGAAGGGACTAGCGGGAGCGAGACCCAGTACTTC. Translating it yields CASSEGTSGSETQYF.

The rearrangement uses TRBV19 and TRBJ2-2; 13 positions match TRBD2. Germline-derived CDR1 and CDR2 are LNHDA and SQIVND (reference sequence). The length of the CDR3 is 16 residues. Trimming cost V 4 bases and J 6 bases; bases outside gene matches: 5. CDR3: CASSTPGLAGSGELFF. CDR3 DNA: TGTGCCAGTAGTACCCCGGGACTAGCGGGATCCGGGGAGCTGTTTTTT. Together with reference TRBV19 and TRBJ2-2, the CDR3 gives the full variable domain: DGGITQSPKYLFRKEGQNVTLSCEQNLNHDAMYWYRQDPGQGLRLIYYSQIVNDFQKGDIAEGYSVSREKKESFPLTVTSAQKNPTAFYLCASSTPGLAGSGELFFGEGSRLTVL.

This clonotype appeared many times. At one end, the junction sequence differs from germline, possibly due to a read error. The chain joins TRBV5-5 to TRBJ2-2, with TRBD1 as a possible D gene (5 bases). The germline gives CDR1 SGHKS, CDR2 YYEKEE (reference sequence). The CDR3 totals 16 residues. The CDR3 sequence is CASTLGAGWNTGELFF. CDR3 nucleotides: TGTGCCAGCACCTTGGGCGCAGGGTGGAACACCGGGGAGCTGTTTTTT.

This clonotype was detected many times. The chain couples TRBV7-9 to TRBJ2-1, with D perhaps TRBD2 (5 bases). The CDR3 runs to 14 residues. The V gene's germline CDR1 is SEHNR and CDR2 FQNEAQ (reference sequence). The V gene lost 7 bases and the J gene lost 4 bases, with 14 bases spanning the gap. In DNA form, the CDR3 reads TGTGCCAGCAACAAGGACTCTCAATACAATGAGCAGTTCTTC. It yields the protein CASNKDSQYNEQFF.

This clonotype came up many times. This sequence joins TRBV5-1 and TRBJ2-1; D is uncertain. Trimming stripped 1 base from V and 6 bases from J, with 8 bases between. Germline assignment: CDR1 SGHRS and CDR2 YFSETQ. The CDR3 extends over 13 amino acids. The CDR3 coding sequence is TGCGCCAGCAGCTTGTCCAACCCCAATGAGCAGTTCTTC. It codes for CASSLSNPNEQFF.

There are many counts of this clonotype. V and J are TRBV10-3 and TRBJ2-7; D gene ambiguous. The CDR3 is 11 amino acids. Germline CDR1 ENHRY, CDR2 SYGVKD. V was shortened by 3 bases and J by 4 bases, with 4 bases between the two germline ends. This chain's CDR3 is CAISDGYEQYF. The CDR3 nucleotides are TGTGCCATCAGTGACGGGTACGAGCAGTACTTC.

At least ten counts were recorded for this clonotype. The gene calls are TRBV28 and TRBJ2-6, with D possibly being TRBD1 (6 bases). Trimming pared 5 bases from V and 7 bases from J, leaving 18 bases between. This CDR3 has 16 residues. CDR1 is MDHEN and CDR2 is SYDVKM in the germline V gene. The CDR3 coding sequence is TGTGCCAGCAGTCCCCAGTTGGCAGGGGTAGCCAACGTCCTGACTTTC. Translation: CASSPQLAGVANVLTF.

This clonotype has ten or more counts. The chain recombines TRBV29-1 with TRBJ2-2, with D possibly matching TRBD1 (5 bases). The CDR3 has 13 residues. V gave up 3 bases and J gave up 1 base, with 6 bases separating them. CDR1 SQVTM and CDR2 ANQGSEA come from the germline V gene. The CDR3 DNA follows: TGCAGCGTTGATAGGGGGAACACCGGGGAGCTGTTTTTT. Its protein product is CSVDRGNTGELFF.

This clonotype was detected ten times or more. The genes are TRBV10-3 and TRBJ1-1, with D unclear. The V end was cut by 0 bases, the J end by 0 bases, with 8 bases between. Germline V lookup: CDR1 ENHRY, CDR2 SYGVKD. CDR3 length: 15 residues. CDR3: CAISESSRMNTEAFF. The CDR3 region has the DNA TGTGCCATCAGTGAGTCGAGCAGGATGAACACTGAAGCTTTCTTT.

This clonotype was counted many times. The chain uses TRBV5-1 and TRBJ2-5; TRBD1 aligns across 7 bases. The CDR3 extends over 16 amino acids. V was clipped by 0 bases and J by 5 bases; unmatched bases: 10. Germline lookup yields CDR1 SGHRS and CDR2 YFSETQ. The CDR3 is CASSLDVGGARETQYF. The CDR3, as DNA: TGCGCCAGCAGCTTGGATGTAGGGGGCGCGAGGGAGACCCAGTACTTC.

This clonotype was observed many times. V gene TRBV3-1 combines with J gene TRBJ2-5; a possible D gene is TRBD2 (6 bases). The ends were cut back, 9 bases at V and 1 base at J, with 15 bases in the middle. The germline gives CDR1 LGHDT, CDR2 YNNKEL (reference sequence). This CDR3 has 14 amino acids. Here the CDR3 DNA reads TGTGCCAGTTCCCGGGGGAGCCTCCAAGAGACCCAGTACTTC. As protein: CASSRGSLQETQYF.

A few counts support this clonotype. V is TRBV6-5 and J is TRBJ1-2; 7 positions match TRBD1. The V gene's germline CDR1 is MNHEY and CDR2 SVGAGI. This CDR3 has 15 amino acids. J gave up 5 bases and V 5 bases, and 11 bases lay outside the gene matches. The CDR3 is CASSPMTGTAYGYTF. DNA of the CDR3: TGTGCCAGCAGTCCGATGACCGGGACAGCGTATGGCTACACCTTC.

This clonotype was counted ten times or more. The CDR3 DNA follows: TGTGCCAGCAGCAGAGGAGGGAACACCTACGAGCAGTACTTC. Encoded protein: CASSRGGNTYEQYF. The V gene is TRBV6-2 or TRBV6-3, the J gene TRBJ2-7; a weak D match, TRBD2 (6 bases). The CDR3 is made up of 14 amino acids. Germline lookup yields CDR1 MNHEY and CDR2 SVGEGT. V was shortened by 6 bases and J by 2 bases, with 14 bases between the two germline ends.

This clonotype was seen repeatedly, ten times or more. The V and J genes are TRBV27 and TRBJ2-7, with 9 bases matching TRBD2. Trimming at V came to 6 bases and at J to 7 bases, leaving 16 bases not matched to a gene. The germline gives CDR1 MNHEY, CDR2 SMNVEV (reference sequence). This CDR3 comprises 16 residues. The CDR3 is CASRPRAGAGGREQYF. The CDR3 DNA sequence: TGTGCCAGCAGACCGCGGGCCGGCGCGGGAGGGAGAGAGCAGTACTTC.

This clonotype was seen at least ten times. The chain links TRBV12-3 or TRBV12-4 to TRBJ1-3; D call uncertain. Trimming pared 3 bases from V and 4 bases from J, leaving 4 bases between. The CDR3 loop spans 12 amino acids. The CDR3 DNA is TGTGCCAGCAGTTTTGGAGGAAACACCATATATTTT. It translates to CASSFGGNTIYF.

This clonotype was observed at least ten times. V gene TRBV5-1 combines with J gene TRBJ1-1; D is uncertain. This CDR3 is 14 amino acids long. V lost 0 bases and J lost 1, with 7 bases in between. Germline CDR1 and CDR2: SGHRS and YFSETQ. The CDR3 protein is CASSLEPANTEAFF. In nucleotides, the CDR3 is TGCGCCAGCAGCTTGGAGCCGGCGAACACTGAAGCTTTCTTT.

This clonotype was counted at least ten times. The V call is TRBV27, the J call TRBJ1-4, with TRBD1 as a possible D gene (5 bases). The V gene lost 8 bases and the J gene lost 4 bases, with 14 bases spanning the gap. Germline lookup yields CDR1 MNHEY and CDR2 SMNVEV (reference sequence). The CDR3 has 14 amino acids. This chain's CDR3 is CASAIRGHNEKLFF. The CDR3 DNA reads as TGTGCCAGCGCGATCCGGGGCCATAATGAAAAACTGTTTTTT.

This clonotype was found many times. The CDR3 loop is CASLGGNTIYF. The CDR3 DNA reads TGTGCCAGTCTCGGGGGAAACACCATATATTTT. This chain links TRBV28 with TRBJ1-3; D not certain. This CDR3 has 11 amino acids. Trimming pared 9 bases from V and 4 bases from J, leaving 7 bases between. Germline values: CDR1 MDHEN, CDR2 SYDVKM.

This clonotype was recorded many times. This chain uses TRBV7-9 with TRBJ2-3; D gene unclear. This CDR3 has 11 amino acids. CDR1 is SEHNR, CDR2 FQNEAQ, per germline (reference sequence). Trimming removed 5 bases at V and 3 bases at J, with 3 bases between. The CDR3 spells CASSPTDTQYF. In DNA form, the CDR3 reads TGTGCCAGCAGCCCAACAGATACGCAGTATTTT.

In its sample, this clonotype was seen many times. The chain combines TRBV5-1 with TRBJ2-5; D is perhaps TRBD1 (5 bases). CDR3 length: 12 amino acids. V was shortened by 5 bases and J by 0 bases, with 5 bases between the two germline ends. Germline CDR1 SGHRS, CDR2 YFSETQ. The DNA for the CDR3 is TGCGCCAGCAGGGACAACCAAGAGACCCAGTACTTC. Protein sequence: CASRDNQETQYF.

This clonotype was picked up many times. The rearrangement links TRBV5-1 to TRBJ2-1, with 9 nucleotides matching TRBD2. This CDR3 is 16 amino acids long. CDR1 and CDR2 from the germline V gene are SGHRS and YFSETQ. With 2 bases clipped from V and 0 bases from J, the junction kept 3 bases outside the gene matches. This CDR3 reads CASSFQAGGSYNEQFF. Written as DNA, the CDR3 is TGCGCCAGCAGCTTTCAAGCGGGGGGCTCCTACAATGAGCAGTTCTTC.

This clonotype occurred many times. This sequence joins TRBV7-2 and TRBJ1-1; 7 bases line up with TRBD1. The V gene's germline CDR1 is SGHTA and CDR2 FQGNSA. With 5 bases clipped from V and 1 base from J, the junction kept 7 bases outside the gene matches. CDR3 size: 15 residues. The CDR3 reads CASSANRGPNTEAFF. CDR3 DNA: TGTGCCAGCAGCGCCAACAGGGGACCGAACACTGAAGCTTTCTTT.

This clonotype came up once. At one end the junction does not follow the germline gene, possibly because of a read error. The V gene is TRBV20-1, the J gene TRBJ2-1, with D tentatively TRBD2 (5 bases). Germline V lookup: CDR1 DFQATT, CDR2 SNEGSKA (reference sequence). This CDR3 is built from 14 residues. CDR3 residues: CSTRHSISYDEQFF. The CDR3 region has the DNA TGCAGTACTAGACACTCGATCTCGTACGATGAGCAGTTCTTC.

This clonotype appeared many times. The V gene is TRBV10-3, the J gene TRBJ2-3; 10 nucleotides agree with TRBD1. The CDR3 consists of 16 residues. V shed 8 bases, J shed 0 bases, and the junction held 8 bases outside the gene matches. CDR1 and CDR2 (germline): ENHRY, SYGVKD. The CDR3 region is CAILRQGALSTDTQYF. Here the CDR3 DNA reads TGTGCCATCTTACGACAGGGGGCACTAAGCACAGATACGCAGTATTTT.

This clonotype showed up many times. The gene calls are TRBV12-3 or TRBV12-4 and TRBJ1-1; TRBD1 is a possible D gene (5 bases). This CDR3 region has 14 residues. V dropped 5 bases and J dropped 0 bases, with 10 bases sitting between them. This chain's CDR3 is CASSRGNLNTEAFF. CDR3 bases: TGTGCCAGCAGTCGGGGGAACCTGAACACTGAAGCTTTCTTT.